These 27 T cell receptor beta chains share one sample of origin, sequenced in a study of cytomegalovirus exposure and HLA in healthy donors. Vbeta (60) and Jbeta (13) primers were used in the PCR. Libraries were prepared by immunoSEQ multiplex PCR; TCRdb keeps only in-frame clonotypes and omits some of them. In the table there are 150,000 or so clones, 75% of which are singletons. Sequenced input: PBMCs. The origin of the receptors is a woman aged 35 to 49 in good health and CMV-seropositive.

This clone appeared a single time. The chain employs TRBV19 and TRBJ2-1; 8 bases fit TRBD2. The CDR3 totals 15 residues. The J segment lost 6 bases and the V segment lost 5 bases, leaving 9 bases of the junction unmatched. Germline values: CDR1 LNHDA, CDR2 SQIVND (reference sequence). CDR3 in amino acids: CASSPWLAGGNEQFF. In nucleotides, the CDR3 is TGTGCCAGTAGTCCGTGGTTGGCGGGAGGCAATGAGCAGTTCTTC. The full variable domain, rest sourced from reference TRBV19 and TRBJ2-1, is DGGITQSPKYLFRKEGQNVTLSCEQNLNHDAMYWYRQDPGQGLRLIYYSQIVNDFQKGDIAEGYSVSREKKESFPLTVTSAQKNPTAFYLCASSPWLAGGNEQFFGPGTRLTVL.

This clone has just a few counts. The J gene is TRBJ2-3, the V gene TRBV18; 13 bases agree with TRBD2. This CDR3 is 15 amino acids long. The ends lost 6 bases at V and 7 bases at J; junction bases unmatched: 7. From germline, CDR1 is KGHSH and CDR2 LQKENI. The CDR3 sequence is CASSAGLAGDNTQYF. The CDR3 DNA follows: TGTGCCAGCTCTGCAGGACTAGCGGGGGATAATACGCAGTATTTT. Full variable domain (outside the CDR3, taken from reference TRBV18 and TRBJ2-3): NAGVMQNPRHLVRRRGQEARLRCSPMKGHSHVYWYRQLPEEGLKFMVYLQKENIIDESGMPKERFSAEFPKEGPSILRIQQVVRGDSAAYFCASSAGLAGDNTQYFGPGTRLTVL.

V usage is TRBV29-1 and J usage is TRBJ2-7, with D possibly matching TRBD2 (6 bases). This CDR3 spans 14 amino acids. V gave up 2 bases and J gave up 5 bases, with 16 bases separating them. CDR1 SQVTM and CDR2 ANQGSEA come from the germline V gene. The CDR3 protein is CSVESGSGGDEQYF. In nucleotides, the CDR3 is TGCAGCGTTGAAAGCGGCAGTGGAGGGGACGAGCAGTACTTC.

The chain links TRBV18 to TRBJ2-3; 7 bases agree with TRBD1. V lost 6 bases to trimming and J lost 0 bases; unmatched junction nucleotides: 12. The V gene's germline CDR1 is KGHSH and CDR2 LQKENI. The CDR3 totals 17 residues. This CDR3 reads CASSRETGVPSTDTQYF. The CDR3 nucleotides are TGTGCCAGCTCCCGAGAAACAGGGGTCCCGAGCACAGATACGCAGTATTTT.

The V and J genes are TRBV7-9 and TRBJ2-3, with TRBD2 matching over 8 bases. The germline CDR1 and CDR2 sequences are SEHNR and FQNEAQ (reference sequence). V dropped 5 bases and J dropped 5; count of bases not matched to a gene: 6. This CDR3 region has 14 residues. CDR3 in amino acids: CASSQAGAEDTQYF. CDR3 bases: TGTGCCAGCAGCCAAGCGGGAGCGGAAGATACGCAGTATTTT.

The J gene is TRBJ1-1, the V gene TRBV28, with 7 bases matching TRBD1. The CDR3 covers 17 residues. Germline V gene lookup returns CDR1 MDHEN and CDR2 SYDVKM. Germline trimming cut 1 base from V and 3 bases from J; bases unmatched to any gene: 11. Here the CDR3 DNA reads TGTGCCAGCAGTTTATCGGGACAGAAGCGTTTCTACACTGAAGCTTTCTTT. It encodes CASSLSGQKRFYTEAFF.

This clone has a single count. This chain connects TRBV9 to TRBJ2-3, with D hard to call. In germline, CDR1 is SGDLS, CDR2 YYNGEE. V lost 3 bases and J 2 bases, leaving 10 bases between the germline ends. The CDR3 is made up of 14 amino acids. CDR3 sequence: CASSELVITDTQYF. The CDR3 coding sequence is TGTGCCAGCAGCGAGCTTGTAATCACAGATACGCAGTATTTT.

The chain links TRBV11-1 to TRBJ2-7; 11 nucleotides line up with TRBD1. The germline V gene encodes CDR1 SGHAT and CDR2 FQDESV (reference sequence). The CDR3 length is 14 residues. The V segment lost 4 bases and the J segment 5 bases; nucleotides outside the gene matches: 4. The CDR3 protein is CASSSRTGGDEQYF. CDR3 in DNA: TGTGCCAGCAGCTCCAGGACAGGGGGCGACGAGCAGTACTTC.

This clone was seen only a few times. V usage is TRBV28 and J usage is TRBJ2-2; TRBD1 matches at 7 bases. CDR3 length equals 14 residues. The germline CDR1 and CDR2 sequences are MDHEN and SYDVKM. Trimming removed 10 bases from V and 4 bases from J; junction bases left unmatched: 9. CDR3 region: CATLPPGGTGELFF. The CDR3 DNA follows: TGTGCCACTTTACCGCCAGGGGGCACCGGGGAGCTGTTTTTT.

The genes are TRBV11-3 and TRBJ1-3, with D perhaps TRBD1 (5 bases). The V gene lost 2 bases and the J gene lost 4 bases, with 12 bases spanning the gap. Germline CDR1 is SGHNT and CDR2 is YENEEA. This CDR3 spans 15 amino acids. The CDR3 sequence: CASSLTGDLGNTIYF. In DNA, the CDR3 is TGTGCCAGCAGCTTAACGGGGGATCTCGGAAACACCATATATTTT.

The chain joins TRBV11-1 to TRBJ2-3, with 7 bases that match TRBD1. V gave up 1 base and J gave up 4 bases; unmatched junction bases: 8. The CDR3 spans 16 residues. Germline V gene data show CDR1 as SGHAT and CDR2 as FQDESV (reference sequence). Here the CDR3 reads CASSLVRDSLADTQYF. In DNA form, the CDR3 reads TGTGCCAGCAGCTTAGTAAGGGACAGCCTAGCAGATACGCAGTATTTT.

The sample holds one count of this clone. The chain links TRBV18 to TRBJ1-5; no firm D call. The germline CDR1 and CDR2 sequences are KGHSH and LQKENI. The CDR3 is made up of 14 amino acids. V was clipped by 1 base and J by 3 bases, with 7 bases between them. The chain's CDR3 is CASSPLGDNQPQHF. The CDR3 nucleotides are TGTGCCAGCTCACCACTGGGAGACAATCAGCCCCAGCATTTT.

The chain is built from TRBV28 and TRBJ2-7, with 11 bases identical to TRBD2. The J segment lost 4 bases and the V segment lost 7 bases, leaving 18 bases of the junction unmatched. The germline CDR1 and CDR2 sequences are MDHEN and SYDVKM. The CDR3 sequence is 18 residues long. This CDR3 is CASTGQGTSGANPYEQYF. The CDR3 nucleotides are TGTGCCAGCACCGGCCAGGGGACTAGCGGCGCAAACCCGTACGAGCAGTACTTC.

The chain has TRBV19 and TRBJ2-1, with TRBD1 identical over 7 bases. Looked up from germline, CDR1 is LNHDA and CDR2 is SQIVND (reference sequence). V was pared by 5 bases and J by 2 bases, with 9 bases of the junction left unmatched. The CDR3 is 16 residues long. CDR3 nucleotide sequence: TGTGCCAGTAGTCTAATCCACAGGGGTCCCTACAATGAGCAGTTCTTC. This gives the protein CASSLIHRGPYNEQFF.

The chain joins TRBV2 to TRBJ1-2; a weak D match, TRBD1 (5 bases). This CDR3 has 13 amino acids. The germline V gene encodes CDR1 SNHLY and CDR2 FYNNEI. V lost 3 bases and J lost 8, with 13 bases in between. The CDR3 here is CASSDGRVQGYTF. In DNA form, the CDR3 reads TGTGCCAGCAGTGACGGCAGGGTACAGGGCTACACCTTC.

The CDR3: CASRDTGFTEAFF. In nucleotides, the CDR3 is TGCGCCAGCAGGGATACAGGGTTTACTGAAGCTTTCTTT. The chain links TRBV10-2 to TRBJ1-1; TRBD1 is a possible D gene (6 bases). CDR1 and CDR2 from the germline V gene are WSHSY and SAAADI. The CDR3 covers 13 residues. V shed 6 bases and J shed 5 bases, with 13 bases lying between them.

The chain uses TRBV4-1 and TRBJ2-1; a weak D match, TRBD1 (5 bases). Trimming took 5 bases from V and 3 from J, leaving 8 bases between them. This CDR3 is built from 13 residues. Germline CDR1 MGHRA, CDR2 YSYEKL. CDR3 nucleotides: TGCGCCAGCAGCGGTCAGGGCTACAATGAGCAGTTCTTC. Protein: CASSGQGYNEQFF.

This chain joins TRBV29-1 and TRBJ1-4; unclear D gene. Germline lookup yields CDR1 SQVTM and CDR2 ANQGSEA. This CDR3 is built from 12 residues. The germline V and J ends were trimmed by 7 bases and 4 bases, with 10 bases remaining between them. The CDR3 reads CSARRNNEKLFF. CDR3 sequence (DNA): TGCAGCGCCCGGAGGAATAATGAAAAACTGTTTTTT.

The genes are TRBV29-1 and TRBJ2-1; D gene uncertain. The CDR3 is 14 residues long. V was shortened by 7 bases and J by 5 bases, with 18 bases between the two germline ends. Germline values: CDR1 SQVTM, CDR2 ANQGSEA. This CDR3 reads CSASRETTNNEQFF. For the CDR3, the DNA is TGCAGCGCCTCCCGCGAAACTACGAACAATGAGCAGTTCTTC.

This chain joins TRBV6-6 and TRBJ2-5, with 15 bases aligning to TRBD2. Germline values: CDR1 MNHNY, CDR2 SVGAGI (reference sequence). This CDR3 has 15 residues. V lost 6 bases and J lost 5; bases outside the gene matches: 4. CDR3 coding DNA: TGTGCCAGCAGCGGACTAGCGGGAGGGGAGGAGACCCAGTACTTC. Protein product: CASSGLAGGEETQYF.

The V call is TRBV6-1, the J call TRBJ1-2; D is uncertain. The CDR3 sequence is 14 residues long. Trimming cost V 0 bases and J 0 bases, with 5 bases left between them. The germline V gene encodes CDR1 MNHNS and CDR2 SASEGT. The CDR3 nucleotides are TGTGCCAGCAGTGAAGCGCGAACTAACTATGGCTACACCTTC. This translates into CASSEARTNYGYTF.

The CDR3 spells CASSVEARIGGYTF. The DNA of the CDR3 is TGTGCCAGCAGCGTGGAGGCGAGGATAGGGGGCTACACCTTC. The V call is TRBV9, the J call TRBJ1-2; D is uncertain. V gave up 2 bases and J gave up 8 bases, with 16 bases separating them. Germline loops: CDR1 SGDLS, CDR2 YYNGEE. The CDR3 has 14 residues.

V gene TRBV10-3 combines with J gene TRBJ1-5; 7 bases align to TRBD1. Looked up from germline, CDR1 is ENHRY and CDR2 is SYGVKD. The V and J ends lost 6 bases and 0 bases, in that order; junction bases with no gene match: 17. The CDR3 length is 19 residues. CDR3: CAISLIQGPHPYSNQPQHF. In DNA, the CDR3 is TGTGCCATCAGCCTAATACAGGGGCCCCATCCTTATAGCAATCAGCCCCAGCATTTT.

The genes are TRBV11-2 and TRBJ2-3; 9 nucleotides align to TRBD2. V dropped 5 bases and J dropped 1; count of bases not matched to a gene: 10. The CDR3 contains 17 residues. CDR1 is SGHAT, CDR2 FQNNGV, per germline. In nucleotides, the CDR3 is TGTGCCAGCAGCCGGACTAGCGAGACACTTGGCACAGATACGCAGTATTTT. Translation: CASSRTSETLGTDTQYF.

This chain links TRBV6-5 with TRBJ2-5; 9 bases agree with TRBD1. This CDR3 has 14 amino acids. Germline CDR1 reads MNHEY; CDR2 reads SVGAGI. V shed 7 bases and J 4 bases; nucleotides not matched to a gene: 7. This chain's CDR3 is CASNWDRVAETQYF. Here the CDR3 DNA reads TGTGCCAGCAATTGGGACAGGGTGGCAGAGACCCAGTACTTC.

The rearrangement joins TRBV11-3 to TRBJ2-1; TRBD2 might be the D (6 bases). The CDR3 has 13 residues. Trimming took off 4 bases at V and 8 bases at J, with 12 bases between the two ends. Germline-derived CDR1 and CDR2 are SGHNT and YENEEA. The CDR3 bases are TGTGCCAGCAGCTCTCTAGCGTTTCATGAGCAGTTCTTC. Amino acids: CASSSLAFHEQFF.

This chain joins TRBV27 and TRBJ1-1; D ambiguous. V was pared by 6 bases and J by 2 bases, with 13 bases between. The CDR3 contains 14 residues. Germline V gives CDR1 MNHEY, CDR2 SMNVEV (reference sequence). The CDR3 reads CASRLNRANTEAFF. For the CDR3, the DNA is TGTGCCAGCAGATTAAACAGAGCAAACACTGAAGCTTTCTTT.